In its sample, the clone carrying this TCR beta chain ranks as medium-sized. CDR3 length: 13 amino acids. The germline V and J ends were trimmed by 5 bases and 5 bases, with 9 bases remaining between them. Unsorted libraries were generated from 2 million PBMCs. These cells had been stored in RNAlater at -80 C. TCRdb reprocessed the 5' RACE reads via MiXCR and lists one record per CDR3 protein. The table lists more than 45,000 distinct CDR3 sequences, about 3% of them singletons. This specimen comes from a study of neurological immune-mediated disorders. V and J are TRBV12-3 or TRBV12-4 and TRBJ2-2; unclear D gene. The sequenced sample was PBMCs. The source of this sequence is a man aged 35-49 years with multiple sclerosis. CDR3: CASSLGRTGELFF. The CDR3, as DNA: TGTGCCAGCAGTCTCGGCCGAACCGGGGAGCTGTTTTTT.